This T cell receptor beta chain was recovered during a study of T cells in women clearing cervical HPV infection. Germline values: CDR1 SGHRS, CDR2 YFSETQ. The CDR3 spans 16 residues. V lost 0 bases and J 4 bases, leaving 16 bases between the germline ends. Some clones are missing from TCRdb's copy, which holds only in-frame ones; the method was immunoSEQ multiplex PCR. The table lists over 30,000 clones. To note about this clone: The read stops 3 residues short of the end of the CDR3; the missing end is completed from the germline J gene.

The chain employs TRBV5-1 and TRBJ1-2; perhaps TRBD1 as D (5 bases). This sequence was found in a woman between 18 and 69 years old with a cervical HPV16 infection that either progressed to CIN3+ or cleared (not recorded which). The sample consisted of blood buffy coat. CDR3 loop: CASSLEGRGGSYGYTF. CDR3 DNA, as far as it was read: TGCGCCAGCAGCTTGGAGGGTAGGGGAGGCAGCTATGGC.